A selection of T cell receptor beta chains follows, all from one sample in a study of beta chain features in type 1 diabetes. Profiling relied on immunoSEQ multiplex PCR, and the TCRdb table lists in-frame clones only, not all of them. The sample contains some 120,000 clones, approximately 15% of which appear only once. Sequences were obtained from central memory CD4+ T cells from blood. These receptors all stem from a man in his late teens or twenties with type 1 diabetes. Each CDR3 is given with its conserved first and last residue. D genes are given only for firm matches. Only some rows state a clone size, as once, few, many or a class for expanded clones.

>-|TRBV29-1|TRBJ2-5|-|12
CSVGQPQETQYF
TGCAGCGTTGGACAGCCCCAAGAGACCCAGTACTTC
>few|TRBV29-1|TRBJ2-7|-|13
CSVYVSDSYEQYF
TGCAGCGTATATGTGTCGGATTCCTACGAGCAGTACTTC
>-|TRBV11-3|TRBJ2-1|-|16
CASSQPGRTTHNEQFF
TGTGCCAGCAGCCAACCAGGGCGGACTACCCACAATGAGCAGTTCTTC
>many|TRBV28|TRBJ2-5|-|14
CASSREALGWTQYF
TGTGCCAGCAGTCGAGAGGCCCTCGGGTGGACCCAGTACTTC
>-|TRBV7-2|TRBJ2-5|-|13
CASSLSLGETQYF
TGTGCCAGCAGCTTAAGTCTCGGAGAGACCCAGTACTTC
>few|TRBV5-5|TRBJ1-1|-|14
CASSSVGRSTEAFF
TGTGCCAGCAGCTCAGTGGGGCGATCCACTGAAGCTTTCTTT
>few|TRBV9|TRBJ2-3|-|14
CASSSGEGTDTQYF
TGTGCCAGCAGCTCGGGAGAGGGAACAGATACGCAGTATTTT
>few|TRBV20-1|TRBJ2-5|-|11
CSASPRETQYF
TGCAGTGCTAGCCCCCGGGAGACCCAGTACTTC
>few|TRBV28|TRBJ1-1|-|12
CASRRDNTEAFF
TGTGCCAGCAGACGGGACAACACTGAAGCTTTCTTT
>-|TRBV28|TRBJ2-7|-|13
CASSLIGVDEQYF
TGTGCCAGCAGTTTAATCGGCGTGGACGAGCAGTACTTC
>-|TRBV10-3|TRBJ2-3|-|15
CAISERATSTDTQYF
TGTGCCATCAGTGAGCGGGCAACTAGCACAGATACGCAGTATTTT
>-|TRBV30|TRBJ2-7|-|15
CALNSGASFSYEQYF
TGTGCCTTAAACTCAGGGGCCTCCTTCTCCTACGAGCAGTACTTC
>-|TRBV19|TRBJ2-4|-|14
CASSNGSPQNIQYF
TGTGCCAGCTCTAACGGGAGCCCCCAAAACATTCAGTACTTC
>-|TRBV4-1|TRBJ2-3|TRBD2|15
CASSHAGGLVDTQYF
TGCGCCAGCAGCCATGCGGGGGGGCTCGTAGATACGCAGTATTTT
>many|TRBV5-4|TRBJ2-5|TRBD2|15
CASSLGGTSLETQYF
TGTGCCAGCAGCTTGGGCGGGACTAGCCTAGAGACCCAGTACTTC
>-|TRBV13|TRBJ1-2|-|13
CASSTTGAGGYTF
TGTGCCAGCAGCACGACAGGAGCGGGTGGCTACACCTTC
>few|TRBV5-8|TRBJ2-3|TRBD2|15
CAILSKAGAYDTQYF
TGTGCCATCCTGAGCAAAGCGGGAGCATACGATACGCAGTATTTT
>few|TRBV7-6|TRBJ2-7|TRBD2|15
CASTRGDASSYEQYF
TGTGCCAGCACACGGGGGGACGCCAGCTCCTACGAGCAGTACTTC
>few|TRBV28|TRBJ2-3|TRBD2|15
CASSQPGLGTDTQYF
TGTGCCAGCAGTCAGCCGGGACTAGGCACAGATACGCAGTATTTT
>-|TRBV7-2|TRBJ2-7|TRBD1|15
CASSAWTGPSYEQYF
TGTGCCAGCAGCGCGTGGACAGGGCCGTCCTACGAGCAGTACTTC
>-|TRBV30|TRBJ1-6|-|14
CAWSRQRYNSPLHF
TGTGCCTGGAGCCGACAGCGATATAATTCACCCCTCCACTTT
>-|TRBV20-1|TRBJ2-7|-|11
CSAARTYEQYF
TGCAGTGCTGCTCGAACCTACGAGCAGTACTTC
>few|TRBV19|TRBJ1-2|-|13
CASSIQGNYGYTF
TGTGCCAGTAGTATACAGGGGAACTATGGCTACACCTTC
>many|TRBV6-5|TRBJ2-1|TRBD2|15
CASSSPTSGRNEQFF
TGTGCCAGCAGTTCCCCTACTAGCGGGAGAAATGAGCAGTTCTTC
>few|TRBV27|TRBJ2-1|-|12
CASSSDYREQFF
TGTGCCAGCAGTTCGGACTATCGCGAGCAGTTCTTC
>-|TRBV15|TRBJ1-2|-|12
CATSRDVSKEIF
TGTGCCACCAGCAGAGATGTTTCGAAGGAGATCTTC
>few|TRBV29-1|TRBJ2-5|TRBD1|12
CSASTGWETQYF
TGCAGCGCTTCGACAGGGTGGGAGACCCAGTACTTC
>few|TRBV6-5|TRBJ2-7|-|14
CASSYSKVSYEQYF
TGTGCCAGCAGTTACTCGAAGGTATCCTACGAGCAGTACTTC
>-|TRBV6-1|TRBJ2-7|-|15
CASSEFQGGDYEQYF
TGTGCCAGCAGTGAGTTCCAGGGGGGGGACTACGAGCAGTACTTC
>-|TRBV15|TRBJ2-5|-|13
CATSRDLGETQYF
TGTGCCACCAGCAGAGATTTGGGGGAGACCCAGTACTTC
>few|TRBV11-2|TRBJ1-1|-|12
CASSLAYTEAFF
TGTGCCAGCAGCTTAGCGTACACTGAAGCTTTCTTT
>-|TRBV5-4|TRBJ2-3|TRBD2|12
CASRGEGATQYF
TGTGCCAGCAGAGGGGAGGGAGCTACGCAGTATTTT
>-|TRBV29-1|TRBJ2-3|-|13
CSVVVHRLNTQYF
TGCAGCGTTGTGGTCCATCGCCTTAATACGCAGTATTTT
>-|TRBV19|TRBJ2-7|-|15
CASRGALSLSYEQYF
TGTGCCAGTAGAGGGGCCCTCTCCCTTTCCTACGAGCAGTACTTC
>-|TRBV7-9|TRBJ2-5|TRBD2|16
CASSARSGDWRETQYF
TGTGCCAGCAGCGCTCGGAGCGGGGACTGGCGAGAGACCCAGTACTTC
>-|TRBV5-6|TRBJ1-4|-|14
CASSHRDRGEKLFF
TGTGCCAGCAGCCACCGGGACCGGGGGGAAAAACTGTTTTTT
>few|TRBV11-2|TRBJ2-3|-|15
CASSGRAVSTDTQYF
TGTGCCAGCAGTGGCCGGGCGGTGAGCACAGATACGCAGTATTTT
>few|TRBV27|TRBJ1-5|TRBD1|16
CASRRGGNGSNQPQHF
TGTGCCAGCAGAAGAGGGGGCAATGGGAGCAATCAGCCCCAGCATTTT
>-|TRBV6-5|TRBJ2-1|-|15
CARTISGVIHNEQFF
TGTGCCAGGACCATATCAGGGGTAATTCACAATGAGCAGTTCTTC
>few|TRBV2|TRBJ2-1|-|15
CASSVDRSSYNEQFF
TGTGCCAGCAGTGTTGACAGGAGCTCCTACAATGAGCAGTTCTTC
>few|TRBV29-1|TRBJ2-1|-|13
CNARGSSYNEQFF
TGCAACGCCCGTGGGAGCTCCTACAATGAGCAGTTCTTC
>-|TRBV7-2|TRBJ2-7|-|12
CASSSGYYEQYF
TGTGCCAGCAGCTCCGGGTACTACGAGCAGTACTTC